These 10 T cell receptor beta chains came from one sample sequenced in a study of T cell responses to AZD1222 COVID-19 vaccine. Measured with immunoSEQ multiplex PCR; TCRdb has only the in-frame clones, and not every one. The data hold around 100,000 clones, with roughly 87% observed a single time. Source: peripheral blood, taken on day 0 of AZD1222 vaccination. These receptors were obtained from an adult in good health.

This sequence joins TRBV5-4 and TRBJ1-5, with D unclear. The germline V gene encodes CDR1 SGHNT and CDR2 YYREEE (reference sequence). This CDR3 has 14 residues. V lost 4 bases to trimming and J lost 3 bases, with 11 bases between them. CDR3 DNA: TGTGCCAGCAGCATAGACGGTCTCAATCAGCCCCAGCATTTT. This translates into CASSIDGLNQPQHF. Full variable domain (missing parts from reference TRBV5-4 and TRBJ1-5): ETGVTQSPTHLIKTRGQQVTLRCSSQSGHNTVSWYQQALGQGPQFIFQYYREEENGRGNFPPRFSGLQFPNYSSELNVNALELDDSALYLCASSIDGLNQPQHFGDGTRLSIL.

This clone was found a few times. The chain is built from TRBV5-1 and TRBJ1-5; no reliable D call. Germline V gene sequence: CDR1 SGHRS, CDR2 YFSETQ. V gave up 5 bases and J gave up 2 bases, with 11 bases separating them. CDR3 length: 14 residues. CDR3 in DNA: TGCGCCAGCAGACTGGAAACGGGCAATCAGCCCCAGCATTTT. Translated: CASRLETGNQPQHF.

CDR3 region: CASSPTSGSDTQYF. CDR3 bases: TGTGCCAGTAGTCCGACTAGCGGGAGTGACACGCAGTATTTT. The chain carries TRBV19 and TRBJ2-3, with 12 positions matching TRBD2. In germline, CDR1 is LNHDA, CDR2 SQIVND (reference sequence). This CDR3 has 14 amino acids. V lost 5 bases and J lost 9; bases outside the gene matches: 6.

V and J are TRBV12-5 and TRBJ1-6; the match to TRBD1 covers 7 bases. CDR1 and CDR2 (germline): LGHNT, FRNRAP. This CDR3 comprises 13 residues. V shed 7 bases and J 10 bases; nucleotides not matched to a gene: 7. In DNA form, the CDR3 reads TGTGCTAGTGTAGACAGGGAGGTCTCACCCCTCCACTTT. Translating it yields CASVDREVSPLHF.

This chain links TRBV12-5 with TRBJ1-1, with no clear D. From germline, CDR1 is LGHNT and CDR2 FRNRAP. V lost 7 bases and J lost 6, with 18 bases in between. CDR3 length equals 14 residues. The CDR3 region is CASAPRLSGAEAFF. DNA of the CDR3: TGTGCTAGTGCCCCCAGGCTCTCCGGAGCTGAAGCTTTCTTT. The full variable domain, in which reference TRBV12-5 and TRBJ1-1 provide the parts outside the CDR3, is DARVTQTPRHKVTEMGQEVTMRCQPILGHNTVFWYRQTMMQGLELLAYFRNRAPLDDSGMPKDRFSAEMPDATLATLKIQPSEPRDSAVYFCASAPRLSGAEAFFGQGTRLTVV.

The chain joins TRBV10-2 to TRBJ2-3; the match to TRBD2 covers 9 bases. Looked up from germline, CDR1 is WSHSY and CDR2 is SAAADI. The V and J ends lost 4 bases and 0 bases, in that order; junction bases with no gene match: 2. CDR3 length: 15 amino acids. The CDR3 nucleotides read TGCGCCAGCAGTGTAGCGGGAGTGAGCACAGATACGCAGTATTTT. Its translation is CASSVAGVSTDTQYF.

The CDR3 DNA follows: TGTGCCAGCAGGAGTGGCGCTAGGGAAAAACTGTTTTTT. Its translation: CASRSGAREKLFF. The rearrangement joins TRBV6-5 to TRBJ1-4, with D unresolved. The V gene lost 6 bases and the J gene lost 8 bases, with 13 bases spanning the gap. Germline V gene sequence: CDR1 MNHEY, CDR2 SVGAGI. CDR3 length: 13 residues.

J is TRBJ2-7 and V is TRBV13; perhaps TRBD2 as D (6 bases). V shed 9 bases and J shed 3 bases, with 9 bases lying between them. The germline V gene encodes CDR1 PRHDT and CDR2 FYEKMQ (reference sequence). CDR3 size: 11 residues. The CDR3: CASGTDYEQYF. CDR3 in DNA: TGTGCCAGTGGGACTGACTACGAGCAGTACTTC.

The rearrangement uses TRBV19 and TRBJ2-1; 8 positions match TRBD1. Germline-derived CDR1 and CDR2 are LNHDA and SQIVND (reference sequence). V was clipped by 4 bases and J by 8 bases; unmatched bases: 13. The CDR3 has 16 amino acids. This CDR3 is CASSTLSGQGRDEQFF. The CDR3 nucleotides read TGTGCCAGTAGTACCCTCTCTGGACAGGGTCGGGATGAGCAGTTCTTC.

J is TRBJ1-1 and V is TRBV27; 11 nucleotides match TRBD1. The CDR3 extends over 13 amino acids. V shed 5 bases and J 11 bases; nucleotides not matched to a gene: 7. Germline CDR1 is MNHEY and CDR2 is SMNVEV (reference sequence). CDR3 sequence reads: CASSAGTGGRAFF. The CDR3 DNA reads TGTGCCAGCAGTGCCGGGACAGGGGGTCGGGCTTTCTTT.